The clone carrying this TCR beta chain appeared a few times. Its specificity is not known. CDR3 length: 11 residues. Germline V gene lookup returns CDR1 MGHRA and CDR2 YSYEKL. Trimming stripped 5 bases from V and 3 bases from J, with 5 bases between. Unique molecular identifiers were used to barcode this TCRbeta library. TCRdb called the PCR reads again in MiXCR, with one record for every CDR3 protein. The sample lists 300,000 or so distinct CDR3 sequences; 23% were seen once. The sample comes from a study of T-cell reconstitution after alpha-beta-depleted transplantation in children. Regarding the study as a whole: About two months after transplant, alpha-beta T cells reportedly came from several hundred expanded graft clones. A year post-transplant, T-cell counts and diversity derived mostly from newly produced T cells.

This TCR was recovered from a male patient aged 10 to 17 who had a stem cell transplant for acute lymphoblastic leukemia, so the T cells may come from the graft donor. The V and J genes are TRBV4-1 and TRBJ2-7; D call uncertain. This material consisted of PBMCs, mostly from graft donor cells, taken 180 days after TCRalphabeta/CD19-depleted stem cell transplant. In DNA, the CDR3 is TGCGCCAGCAGCAAATACTACGAGCAGTACTTC. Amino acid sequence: CASSKYYEQYF.